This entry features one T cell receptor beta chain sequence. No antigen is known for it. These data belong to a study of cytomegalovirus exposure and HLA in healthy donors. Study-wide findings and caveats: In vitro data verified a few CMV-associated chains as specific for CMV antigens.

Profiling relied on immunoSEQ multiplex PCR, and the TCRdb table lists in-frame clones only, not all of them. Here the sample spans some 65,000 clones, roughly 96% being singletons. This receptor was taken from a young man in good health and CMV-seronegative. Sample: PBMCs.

CDR3 in amino acids: CASSSGTSPGELFF. The CDR3 coding sequence is TGTGCCAGCAGTTCGGGGACTAGCCCCGGGGAGCTGTTTTTT. The V gene is TRBV27, the J gene TRBJ2-2, with 9 nucleotides matching TRBD2. Unmatched junction bases numbered 3, after V lost 4 bases and J lost 6 bases. The CDR3 loop spans 14 amino acids. The germline gives CDR1 MNHEY, CDR2 SMNVEV (reference sequence).